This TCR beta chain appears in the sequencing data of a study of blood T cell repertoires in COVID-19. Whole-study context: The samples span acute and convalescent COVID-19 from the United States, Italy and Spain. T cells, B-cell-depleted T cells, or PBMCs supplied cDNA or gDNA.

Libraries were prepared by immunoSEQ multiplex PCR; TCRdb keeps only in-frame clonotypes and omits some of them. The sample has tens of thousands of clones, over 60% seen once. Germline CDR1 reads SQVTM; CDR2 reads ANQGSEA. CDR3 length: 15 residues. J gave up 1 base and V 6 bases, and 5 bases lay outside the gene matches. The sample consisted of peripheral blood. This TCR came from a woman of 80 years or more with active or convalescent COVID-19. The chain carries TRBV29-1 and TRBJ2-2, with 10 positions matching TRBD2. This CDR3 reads CSVPTSGVNTGELFF. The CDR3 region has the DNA TGCAGCGTCCCCACTAGCGGGGTGAACACCGGGGAGCTGTTTTTT.